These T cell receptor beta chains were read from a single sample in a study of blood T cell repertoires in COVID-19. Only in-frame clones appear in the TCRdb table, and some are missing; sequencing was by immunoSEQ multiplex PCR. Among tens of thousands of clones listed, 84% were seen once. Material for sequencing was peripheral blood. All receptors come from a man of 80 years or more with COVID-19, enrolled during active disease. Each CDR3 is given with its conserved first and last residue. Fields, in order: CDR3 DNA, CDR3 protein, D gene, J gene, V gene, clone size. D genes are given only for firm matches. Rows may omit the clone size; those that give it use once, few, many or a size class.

TGTGCCAGCACCCGTCTTAATTCACCCCTCCACTTT	CASTRLNSPLHF	-	TRBJ1-6	TRBV28	-
TGTGCCGCCGGGACTAGCGGGGGGGCCTTAGAGACCCAGTACTTC	CAAGTSGGALETQYF	TRBD2	TRBJ2-5	TRBV19	-
TGTGCCAGCTCACGCAGACAGGGGGCGGCGGATACGCAGTATTTT	CASSRRQGAADTQYF	TRBD1	TRBJ2-3	TRBV18	-
TGCGCCAGCAGGTGGGCTAGCGGGAGCTCCTACAATGAGCAGTTCTTC	CASRWASGSSYNEQFF	TRBD2	TRBJ2-1	TRBV5-1	-
TGTGCCAGCAGTTTCACAGGGGGGAAGACCCAGTACTTC	CASSFTGGKTQYF	TRBD1	TRBJ2-5	TRBV6-5	-
TGTGCCACCAGTGATCCCGGGACAGAAGCTTATGGCTACACCTTC	CATSDPGTEAYGYTF	TRBD1	TRBJ1-2	TRBV24-1	-
TGTGCCAGCAGCTGGTCGGACAGGAACACTGAAGCTTTCTTT	CASSWSDRNTEAFF	-	TRBJ1-1	TRBV11-2	-
TGTGCCAGCGGAGTTCCTGGGGCCAACGTCCTGACTTTC	CASGVPGANVLTF	-	TRBJ2-6	TRBV28	once
TGTGCCAGCAGCTTAGGAGCGGGTGGCTACACCTTC	CASSLGAGGYTF	-	TRBJ1-2	TRBV7-8	few
TGTGCCAGCAGTTCCCAACAGGGAATTGGGACCGGGGAGCTGTTTTTT	CASSSQQGIGTGELFF	-	TRBJ2-2	TRBV7-9	once
TGTGCCAGCAGTCGGGTAGCTTGGATTCTTACGCAGTATTTT	CASSRVAWILTQYF	-	TRBJ2-3	TRBV28	-
TGCGCCAGCAGAACCCGACAGCTAATGAACACTGAAGCTTTCTTT	CASRTRQLMNTEAFF	-	TRBJ1-1	TRBV5-1	few
TGCGCCAGCAGCTTGGTTCTAGGCACCGGGGAGCTGTTTTTT	CASSLVLGTGELFF	-	TRBJ2-2	TRBV5-1	-
TGTGCCAGCAGTTTGGACAGGGCTTTTGATGGCTACACCTTC	CASSLDRAFDGYTF	TRBD1	TRBJ1-2	TRBV6-2/TRBV6-3	once
TGCGCCAGCAGTTCCCAGGTGAACACTGAAGCTTTCTTT	CASSSQVNTEAFF	-	TRBJ1-1	TRBV5-1	-
TGTGCCACCAGTGATCCCTCGGGTGGCTACACCTTC	CATSDPSGGYTF	-	TRBJ1-2	TRBV24-1	once
TGTGCCAGCAGCTTGGGGGCCGGGACACCCACCTACGAGCAGTACTTC	CASSLGAGTPTYEQYF	-	TRBJ2-7	TRBV5-6	-
TGTGCCAGCTCACCAAAAGCGGGAGGGCCTAATGAGCAGTTCTTC	CASSPKAGGPNEQFF	TRBD2	TRBJ2-1	TRBV18	-
TGTGCCAGCAGCGGCCGACAGGGTATCTCCTACAATGAGCAGTTCTTC	CASSGRQGISYNEQFF	TRBD1	TRBJ2-1	TRBV7-9	medium-sized
TGCAGCGTTCCGGGGACAGGGGACGGAGGCGGGGAGCTGTTTTTT	CSVPGTGDGGGELFF	TRBD1	TRBJ2-2	TRBV29-1	once
TGTGCCAGCTCACCCGGGACAGGGGGAGTACAGCCCCAGCATTTT	CASSPGTGGVQPQHF	TRBD1	TRBJ1-5	TRBV18	-
TGTGCCAGCAGTTACCGTCCGACAGGGGTAAACACCATATATTTT	CASSYRPTGVNTIYF	TRBD1	TRBJ1-3	TRBV6-6	-
TGCGCCAGCAGCTTGGCGCCAGGGTATGGAAACACCATATATTTT	CASSLAPGYGNTIYF	-	TRBJ1-3	TRBV5-1	-
TGCGCCAGCAGCCCGAGCGGGGGGGCCAGATACGAGCAGTTCTTC	CASSPSGGARYEQFF	TRBD2	TRBJ2-1	TRBV5-1	-
TGTGCCAGCACCGCGACAGAGAACTATGGCTACACCTTC	CASTATENYGYTF	-	TRBJ1-2	TRBV6-6	-
TGCGCCAGCGGCTTGGACAGGAACACCGGGGAGCTGTTTTTT	CASGLDRNTGELFF	-	TRBJ2-2	TRBV4-3	-
TGCAGCGTTGAGAGGACTAGCGGGGGGGTGCAAGAGACCCAGTACTTC	CSVERTSGGVQETQYF	TRBD2	TRBJ2-5	TRBV29-1	-
TGTGCCAGCAGTTCTACGTCCTGGGAAGCGGGTACAGCTTTCTTT	CASSSTSWEAGTAFF	-	TRBJ1-1	TRBV6-5	-
TGTGCCAGCAGCTTAAAGGGGGCCCCTTCACCCCTCCACTTT	CASSLKGAPSPLHF	TRBD1	TRBJ1-6	TRBV7-2	-
TGTGCCAGCTGGGGACTCTACGAGCAGTACTTC	CASWGLYEQYF	-	TRBJ2-7	TRBV2	-
TGTGCCAGCAGTGGACAGGTGGGAAATCAGCCCCAGCATTTT	CASSGQVGNQPQHF	-	TRBJ1-5	TRBV2	-
TGCGCCAGCAGCTTGGAGAGCGTGGGACAGGGGCAGGGTAATGAAAAACTGTTTTTT	CASSLESVGQGQGNEKLFF	TRBD1	TRBJ1-4	TRBV5-1	once
TGCGCCAGCAGCTTGACGGCCGGGACAGTGAACACTGAAGCTTTCTTT	CASSLTAGTVNTEAFF	TRBD1	TRBJ1-1	TRBV5-1	-
TGCGCCAGCAGCCCAATAACAGGGATCAATCAGCCCCAGCATTTT	CASSPITGINQPQHF	-	TRBJ1-5	TRBV5-1	-
TGTGCCAGCAGCCCCGCGGCTCAAGAGACCCAGTACTTC	CASSPAAQETQYF	-	TRBJ2-5	TRBV3-1/TRBV3-2	-
TGTGCCAGCAGCCAAGGGCGAGGGGGATTAGCTTTCTTT	CASSQGRGGLAFF	-	TRBJ1-1	TRBV3-1/TRBV3-2	-
TGTGCCAGTAGTATGTCGGTTAGGGGGGAAGCTTTCTTT	CASSMSVRGEAFF	-	TRBJ1-1	TRBV19	-
TGTGCCAGCAGCGTGGGGGGGACAGGGGACTTTGAGCAGTACTTC	CASSVGGTGDFEQYF	TRBD1	TRBJ2-7	TRBV9	-
TGTGCCAGCAGTGAATGGGGGGAGAACACTGAAGCTTTCTTT	CASSEWGENTEAFF	-	TRBJ1-1	TRBV25-1	-
TGTGCCAGCAGCGAGCAACAGGGCTACGAGCAGTACTTC	CASSEQQGYEQYF	-	TRBJ2-7	TRBV9	-
TGTGCCAGCAGCTTAATTGGAGCACCCCTCCACTTT	CASSLIGAPLHF	-	TRBJ1-6	TRBV7-8	-
TGTGCCAGCAGCCCCCCGCTGGCGGGGGAGGTAGATACGCAGTATTTT	CASSPPLAGEVDTQYF	TRBD2	TRBJ2-3	TRBV5-4	-
TGTGCCAGCAGTCGACTAGCGGGAGGGGGAAATGAGCAGTTCTTC	CASSRLAGGGNEQFF	TRBD2	TRBJ2-1	TRBV6-5	-
TGTGCCAGCAGCGCCCGACAAGGGAACACTGAAGCTTTCTTT	CASSARQGNTEAFF	-	TRBJ1-1	TRBV9	-
TGTGCCAGCAGCTTGGGGGGCATAACTGAAGCTTTCTTT	CASSLGGITEAFF	-	TRBJ1-1	TRBV5-6	-
TGTGCCAGCAGCTTAGACGAGTACGGGACAGGGAATTCACCCCTCCACTTT	CASSLDEYGTGNSPLHF	TRBD1	TRBJ1-6	TRBV7-9	once
TGTGCCAGCAGCACGGACAGGGACCGACGGGGTACGCAGTATTTT	CASSTDRDRRGTQYF	TRBD1	TRBJ2-3	TRBV5-4	-
TGTGCCACCAGTGATTCCAGGGGGCTCAATGAGCAGTTCTTC	CATSDSRGLNEQFF	TRBD1	TRBJ2-1	TRBV24-1	-
TGTGCCAGCAGCCTACAGGCCCACTATGGCTACACCTTC	CASSLQAHYGYTF	-	TRBJ1-2	TRBV9	-
TGTGCCAGCAGCTTAGGGGGGGTTTCGGATGAGCAGTTCTTC	CASSLGGVSDEQFF	-	TRBJ2-1	TRBV11-3	-
TGTGCCAGCAGTGCCACCGGGACAGTCCTAAATCAGCCCCAGCATTTT	CASSATGTVLNQPQHF	TRBD1	TRBJ1-5	TRBV27	-
TGTGCCAGCAGCCAAGAGGGAGGGGATGAGCAGTTCTTC	CASSQEGGDEQFF	TRBD2	TRBJ2-1	TRBV4-2	-
TGTGCCTGGAGTATCCATCGGAGTCAGCCCCAGCATTTT	CAWSIHRSQPQHF	-	TRBJ1-5	TRBV30	-
TGTGCCAGCAGCTTAGTCGGGGGGGATACTGAAGCTTTCTTT	CASSLVGGDTEAFF	-	TRBJ1-1	TRBV7-8	-
TGTGCCAGCAGCTTAACCCAGGGGGCACAGGATGGCTACACCTTC	CASSLTQGAQDGYTF	TRBD1	TRBJ1-2	TRBV7-2	-
TGTGCCAGCAGCCCAAGTCGGGAGACCGGGGAGCTGTTTTTT	CASSPSRETGELFF	-	TRBJ2-2	TRBV9	few
TGTGCCAGCAGCGCCGGACTCAATGAGCAGTTCTTC	CASSAGLNEQFF	-	TRBJ2-1	TRBV7-9	once
TGTGCCAGCAGCCCCGGCGCGACTAGCGGGTACGAGCAGTACTTC	CASSPGATSGYEQYF	TRBD2	TRBJ2-7	TRBV7-2	-
TGTGCCAGCAGAGGCAGGGAACATCAGCCCCAGCATTTT	CASRGREHQPQHF	-	TRBJ1-5	TRBV2	-